This T cell receptor beta chain was recovered during a study of radiation and T cells in renal cell carcinoma. Study-level results: Pretreatment tumor biopsies were lacking, so baseline clonotypes are unknown.

Time point here: baseline pretreatment blood. Sample treatment: 15 Gy SBRT to primary tumor, nephrectomy 4 weeks later. Comments on this clone: Its antigen is not identified.

TCRdb's table, derived via immunoSEQ multiplex PCR, lists solely in-frame clones and lacks some. The profile covers some 100,000 clones, with roughly four fifths appearing a single time and approximately 6.4% taken by the ten largest. The clonotype was recovered from a man aged 55 to 70 with renal cell carcinoma. Sample: blood, taken from a patient whose treatment included radiotherapy and nephrectomy.

CDR3 in DNA: TGTGCCTGGTCGAGGCGGGTGAACACTGAAGCTTTCTTT. Protein product: CAWSRRVNTEAFF. This sequence joins TRBV30 and TRBJ1-1; D is unclear. The length of the CDR3 is 13 residues. Looked up from germline, CDR1 is GTSNPN and CDR2 is SVGIG (reference sequence). Trimming removed 5 bases from V and 0 bases from J, with 10 bases in between.